Sequencing of this T cell receptor beta chain was carried out in a study of blood T cells in healthy people across ages. The table lists this clonotype with a count of one. Its antigen is as yet unknown. Trimming shortened V by 4 bases and J by 3 bases, and 13 bases separated the two germline ends. Germline V gene sequence: CDR1 DFQATT, CDR2 SNEGSKA (reference sequence). The CDR3 is made up of 14 amino acids. A sample-barcoded 5' primer and a J-beta primer mix were used in a second PCR of roughly 7 to 11 cycles. TCRdb reprocessed the 5' RACE reads via MiXCR and lists one record per CDR3 protein. The table includes approximately 1,700,000 distinct CDR3 sequences, 30% to 40% detected once. Drawing of peripheral blood yielded 7.5 to 10 milliliters from each donor. There were at least 5.5 micrograms of total RNA extracted from every sample. Study-level results: TCR beta diversity per million T cells fell roughly linearly with age. The study lacked donor CMV status, which possibly confounded expanded clonotype changes.

This TCR was recovered from a human donor in good health. Sequencing used blood. The chain recombines TRBV20-1 with TRBJ2-1, with D possibly being TRBD2 (5 bases). CDR3 residues: CSAISSDYYNEQFF. In nucleotides, the CDR3 is TGCAGTGCTATCTCGTCAGACTACTACAATGAGCAGTTCTTC.